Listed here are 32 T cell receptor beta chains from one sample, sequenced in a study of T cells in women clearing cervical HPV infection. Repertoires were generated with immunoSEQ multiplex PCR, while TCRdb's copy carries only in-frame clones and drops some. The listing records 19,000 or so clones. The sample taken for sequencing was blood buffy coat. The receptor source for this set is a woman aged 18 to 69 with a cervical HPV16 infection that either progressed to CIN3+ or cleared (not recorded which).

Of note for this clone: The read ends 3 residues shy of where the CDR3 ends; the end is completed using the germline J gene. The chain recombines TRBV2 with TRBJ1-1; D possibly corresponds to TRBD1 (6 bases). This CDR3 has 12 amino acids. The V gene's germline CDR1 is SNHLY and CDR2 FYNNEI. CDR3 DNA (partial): TGTGCCAGCATGGGACCCGGGACAAAA. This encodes CASMGPGTK. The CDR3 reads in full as CASMGPGTKAFF.

This CDR3 is CAWSGDKVQGSAFF. CDR3 DNA, as far as it was read: TGTGCCTGGAGTGGGGATAAAGTACAGGGTTCA. The rearrangement joins TRBV30 to TRBJ1-1; the D gene is possibly TRBD1 (6 bases). The read stops 3 residues short of the end of the CDR3; the missing end is completed from the germline J gene. The length of the CDR3 is 14 residues. Germline V gene lookup returns CDR1 GTSNPN and CDR2 SVGIG (reference sequence).

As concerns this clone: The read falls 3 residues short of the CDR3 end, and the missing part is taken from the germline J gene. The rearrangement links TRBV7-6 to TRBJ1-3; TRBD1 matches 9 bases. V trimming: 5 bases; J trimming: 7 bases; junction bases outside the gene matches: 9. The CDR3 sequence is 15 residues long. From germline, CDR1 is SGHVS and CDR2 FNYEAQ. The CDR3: CASSRRTGAGNTIYF. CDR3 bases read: TGTGCCAGCAGCCGACGGACAGGGGCGGGTAACACC. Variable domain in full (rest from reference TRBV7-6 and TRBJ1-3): GAGVSQSPRYKVTKRGQDVALRCDPISGHVSLYWYRQALGQGPEFLTYFNYEAQQDKSGLPNDRFSAERPEGSISTLTIQRTEQRDSAMYRCASSRRTGAGNTIYFGEGSWLTVV.

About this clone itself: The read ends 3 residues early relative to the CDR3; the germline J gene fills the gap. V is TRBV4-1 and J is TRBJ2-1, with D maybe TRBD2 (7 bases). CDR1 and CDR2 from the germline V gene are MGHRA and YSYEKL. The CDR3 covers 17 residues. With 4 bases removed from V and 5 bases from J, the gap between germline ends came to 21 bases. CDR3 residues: CASSPWGGHGTNNEQFF. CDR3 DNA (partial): TGCGCCAGCAGCCCCTGGGGGGGGCATGGTACGAACAATGAG.

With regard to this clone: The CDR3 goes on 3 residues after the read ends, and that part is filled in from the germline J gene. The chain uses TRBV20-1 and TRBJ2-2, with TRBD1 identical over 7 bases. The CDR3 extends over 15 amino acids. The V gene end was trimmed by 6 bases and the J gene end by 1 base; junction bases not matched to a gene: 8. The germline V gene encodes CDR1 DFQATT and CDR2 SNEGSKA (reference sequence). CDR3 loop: CSAGNNRGNTGELFF. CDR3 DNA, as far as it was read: TGCAGTGCGGGAAACAACAGGGGGAACACCGGGGAG.

CDR3: CASSNPTGEHEQYF. The CDR3 bases that were read are TGCGCCAGCAGCAACCCGACAGGGGAACACGAG. The chain joins TRBV5-1 to TRBJ2-7; 8 bases are a match to TRBD1. The CDR3 end falls 3 residues outside the read, so it is completed with the germline J gene. The germline V gene encodes CDR1 SGHRS and CDR2 YFSETQ. There are 14 residues in the CDR3. Trimming took 4 bases from V and 5 from J; bases not matched to a gene: 8.

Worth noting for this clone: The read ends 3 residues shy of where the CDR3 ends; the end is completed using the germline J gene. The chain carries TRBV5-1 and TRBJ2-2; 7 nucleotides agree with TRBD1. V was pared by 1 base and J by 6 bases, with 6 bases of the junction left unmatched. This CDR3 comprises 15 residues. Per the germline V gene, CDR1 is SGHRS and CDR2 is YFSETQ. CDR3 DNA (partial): TGCGCCAGCAGCTTGTTTACAGGGGTGTCCGGGGAG. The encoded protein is CASSLFTGVSGE. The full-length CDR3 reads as CASSLFTGVSGELFF.

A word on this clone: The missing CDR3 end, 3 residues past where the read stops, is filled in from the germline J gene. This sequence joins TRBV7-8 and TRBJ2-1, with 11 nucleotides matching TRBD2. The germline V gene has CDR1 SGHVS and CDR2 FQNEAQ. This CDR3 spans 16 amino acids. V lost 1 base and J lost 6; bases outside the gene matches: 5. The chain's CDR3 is CASSLGVTSGVNEQFF. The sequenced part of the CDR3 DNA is TGTGCCAGCAGCTTAGGGGTGACTAGCGGGGTCAATGAG.

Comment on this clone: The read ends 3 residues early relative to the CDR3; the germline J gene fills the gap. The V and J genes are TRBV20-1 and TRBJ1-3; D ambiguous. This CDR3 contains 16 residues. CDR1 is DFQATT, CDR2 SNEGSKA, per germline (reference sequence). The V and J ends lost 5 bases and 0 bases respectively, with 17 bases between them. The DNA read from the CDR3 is TGCAGTGCTGGGCGGGGAGGATTAGACTCTGGAAACACC. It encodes CSAGRGGLDSGNT. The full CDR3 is CSAGRGGLDSGNTIYF.

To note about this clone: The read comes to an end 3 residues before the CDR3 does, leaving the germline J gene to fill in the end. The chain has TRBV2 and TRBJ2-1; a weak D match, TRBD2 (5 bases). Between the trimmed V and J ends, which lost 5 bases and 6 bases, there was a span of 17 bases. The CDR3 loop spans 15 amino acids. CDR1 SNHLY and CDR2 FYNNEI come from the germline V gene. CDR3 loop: CASSYDYLTSNEQFF. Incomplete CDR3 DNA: TGTGCCAGCAGTTACGACTACCTCACCTCCAATGAG.

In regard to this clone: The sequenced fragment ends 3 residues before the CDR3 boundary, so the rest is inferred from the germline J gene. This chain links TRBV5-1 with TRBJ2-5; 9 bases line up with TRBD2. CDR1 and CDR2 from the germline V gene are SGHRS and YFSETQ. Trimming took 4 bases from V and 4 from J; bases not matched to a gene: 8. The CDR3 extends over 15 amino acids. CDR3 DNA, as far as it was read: TGCGCCAGCAGCACCTTAGCGGGGGAGGGAGAGACC. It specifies CASSTLAGEGET. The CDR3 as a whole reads CASSTLAGEGETQYF.

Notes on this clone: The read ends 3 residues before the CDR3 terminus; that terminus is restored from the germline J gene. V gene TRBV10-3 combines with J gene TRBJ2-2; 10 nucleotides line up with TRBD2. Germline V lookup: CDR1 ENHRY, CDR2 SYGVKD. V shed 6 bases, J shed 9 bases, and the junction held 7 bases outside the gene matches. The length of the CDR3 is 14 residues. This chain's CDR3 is CAISTSGESRELFF. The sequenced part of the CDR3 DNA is TGTGCCATCAGCACTAGCGGGGAATCCCGGGAG.

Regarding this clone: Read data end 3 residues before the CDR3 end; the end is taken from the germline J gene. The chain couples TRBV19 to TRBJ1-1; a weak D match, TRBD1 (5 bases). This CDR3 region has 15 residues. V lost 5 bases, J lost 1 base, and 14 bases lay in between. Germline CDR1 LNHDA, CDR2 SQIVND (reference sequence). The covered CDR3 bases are TGTGCCAGTAGTGCCGTGGCAGGGTCGAACACTGAA. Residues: CASSAVAGSNTE. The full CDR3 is CASSAVAGSNTEAFF.

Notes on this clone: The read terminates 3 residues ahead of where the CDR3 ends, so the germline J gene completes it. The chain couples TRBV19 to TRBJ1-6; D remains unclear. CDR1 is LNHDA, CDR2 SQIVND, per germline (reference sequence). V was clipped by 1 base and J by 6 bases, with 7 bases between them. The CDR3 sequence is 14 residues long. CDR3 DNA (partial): TGTGCCAGTAGTATAGGGGCTGTTAATTCACCC. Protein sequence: CASSIGAVNSP. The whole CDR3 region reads CASSIGAVNSPLHF.

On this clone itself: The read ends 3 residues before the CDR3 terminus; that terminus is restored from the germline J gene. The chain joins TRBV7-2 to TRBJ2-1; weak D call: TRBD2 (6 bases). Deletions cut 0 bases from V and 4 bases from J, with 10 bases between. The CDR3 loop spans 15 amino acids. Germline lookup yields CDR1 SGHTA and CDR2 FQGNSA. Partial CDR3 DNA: TGTGCCAGCAGCTTAGCGGGGGGAGAATACAATGAG. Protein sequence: CASSLAGGEYNE. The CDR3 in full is CASSLAGGEYNEQFF.

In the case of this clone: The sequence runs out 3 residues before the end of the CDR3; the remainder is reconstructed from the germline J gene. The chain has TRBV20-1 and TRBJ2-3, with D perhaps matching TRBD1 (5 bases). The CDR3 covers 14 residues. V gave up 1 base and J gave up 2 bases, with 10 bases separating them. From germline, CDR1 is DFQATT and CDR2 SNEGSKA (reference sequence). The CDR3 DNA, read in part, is TGCAGTGCTAGAGTTACAGGTACCACAGATACG. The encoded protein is CSARVTGTTDT. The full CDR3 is CSARVTGTTDTQYF.

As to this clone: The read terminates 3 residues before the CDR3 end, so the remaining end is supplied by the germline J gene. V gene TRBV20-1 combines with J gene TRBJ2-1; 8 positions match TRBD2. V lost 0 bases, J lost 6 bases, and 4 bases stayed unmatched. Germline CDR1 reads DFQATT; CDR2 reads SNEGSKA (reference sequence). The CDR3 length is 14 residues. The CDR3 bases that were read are TGCAGTGCTAGAGACCATGGACTAGCCAATGAG. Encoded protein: CSARDHGLANE. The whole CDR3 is CSARDHGLANEQFF.

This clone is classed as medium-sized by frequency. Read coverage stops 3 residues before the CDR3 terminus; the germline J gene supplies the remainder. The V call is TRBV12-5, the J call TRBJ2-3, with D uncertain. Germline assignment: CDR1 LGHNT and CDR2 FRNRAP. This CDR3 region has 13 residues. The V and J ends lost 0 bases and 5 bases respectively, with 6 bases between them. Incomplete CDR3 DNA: TGTGCTAGTGGTTTGGTAGAGGTAGATACG. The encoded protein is CASGLVEVDT. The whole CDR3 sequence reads CASGLVEVDTQYF.

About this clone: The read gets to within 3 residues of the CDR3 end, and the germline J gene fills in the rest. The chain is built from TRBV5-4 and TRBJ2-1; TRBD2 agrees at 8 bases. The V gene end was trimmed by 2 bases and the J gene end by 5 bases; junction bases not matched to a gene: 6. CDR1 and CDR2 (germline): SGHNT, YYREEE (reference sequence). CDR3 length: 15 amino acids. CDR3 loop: CASSLQRGTHNEQFF. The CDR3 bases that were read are TGTGCCAGCAGCTTACAGCGGGGGACTCACAATGAG. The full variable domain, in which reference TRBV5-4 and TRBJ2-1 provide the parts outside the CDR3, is ETGVTQSPTHLIKTRGQQVTLRCSSQSGHNTVSWYQQALGQGPQFIFQYYREEENGRGNFPPRFSGLQFPNYSSELNVNALELDDSALYLCASSLQRGTHNEQFFGPGTRLTVL.

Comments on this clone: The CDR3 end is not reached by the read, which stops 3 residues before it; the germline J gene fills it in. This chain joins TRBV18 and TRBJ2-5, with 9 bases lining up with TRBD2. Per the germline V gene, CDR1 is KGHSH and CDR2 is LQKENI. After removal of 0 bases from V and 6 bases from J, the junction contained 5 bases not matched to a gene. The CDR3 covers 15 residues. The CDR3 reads CASSPPGLALKTQYF. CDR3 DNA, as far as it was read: TGTGCCAGCTCACCACCGGGACTAGCTTTGAAGACC.

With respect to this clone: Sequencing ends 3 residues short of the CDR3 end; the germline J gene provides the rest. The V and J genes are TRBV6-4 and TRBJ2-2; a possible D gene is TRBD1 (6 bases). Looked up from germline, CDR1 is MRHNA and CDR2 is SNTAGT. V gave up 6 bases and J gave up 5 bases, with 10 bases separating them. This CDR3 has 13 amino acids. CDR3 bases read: TGTGCCAGCAGCATACAGGGTACCGGGGAG. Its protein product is CASSIQGTGE. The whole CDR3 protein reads CASSIQGTGELFF.

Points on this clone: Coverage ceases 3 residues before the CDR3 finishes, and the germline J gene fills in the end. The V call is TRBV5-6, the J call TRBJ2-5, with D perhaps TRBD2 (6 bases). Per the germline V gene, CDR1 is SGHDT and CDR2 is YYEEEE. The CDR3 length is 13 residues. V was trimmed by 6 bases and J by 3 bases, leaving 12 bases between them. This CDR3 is CASTKGTEETQYF. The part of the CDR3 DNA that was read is TGTGCCAGCACCAAAGGGACTGAAGAGACC.

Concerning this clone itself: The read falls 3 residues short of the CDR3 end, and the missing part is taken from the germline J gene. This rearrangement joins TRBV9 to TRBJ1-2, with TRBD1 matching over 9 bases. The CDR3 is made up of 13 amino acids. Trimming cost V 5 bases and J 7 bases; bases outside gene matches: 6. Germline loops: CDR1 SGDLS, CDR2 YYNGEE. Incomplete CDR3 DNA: TGTGCCAGCAGGGGACAGGGACTTGGTGGC. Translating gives CASRGQGLGG. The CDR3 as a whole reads CASRGQGLGGYTF.

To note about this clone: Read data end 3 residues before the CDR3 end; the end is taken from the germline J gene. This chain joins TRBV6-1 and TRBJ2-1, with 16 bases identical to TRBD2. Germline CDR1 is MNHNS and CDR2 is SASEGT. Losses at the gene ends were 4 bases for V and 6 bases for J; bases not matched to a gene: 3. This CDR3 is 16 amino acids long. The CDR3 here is CASSAGTSGGGNEQFF. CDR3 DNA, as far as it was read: TGTGCCAGCAGTGCCGGGACTAGCGGGGGGGGCAATGAG.

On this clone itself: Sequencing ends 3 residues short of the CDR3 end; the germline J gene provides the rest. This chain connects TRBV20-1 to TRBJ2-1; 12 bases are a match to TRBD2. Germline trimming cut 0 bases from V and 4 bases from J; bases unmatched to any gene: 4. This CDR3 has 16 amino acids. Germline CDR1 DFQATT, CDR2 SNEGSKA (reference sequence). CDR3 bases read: TGCAGTGCTAGAGATACTAGCGGGGGGCAGTACAATGAG. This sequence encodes CSARDTSGGQYNE. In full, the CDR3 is CSARDTSGGQYNEQFF.

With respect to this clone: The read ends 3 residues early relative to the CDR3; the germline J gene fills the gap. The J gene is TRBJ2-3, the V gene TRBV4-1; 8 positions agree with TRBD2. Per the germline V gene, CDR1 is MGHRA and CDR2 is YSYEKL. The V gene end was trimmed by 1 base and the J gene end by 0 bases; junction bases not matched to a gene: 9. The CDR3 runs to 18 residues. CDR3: CASSQARTRGGSTDTQYF. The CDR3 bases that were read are TGCGCCAGCAGCCAAGCCCGAACCCGGGGGGGTAGCACAGATACG.

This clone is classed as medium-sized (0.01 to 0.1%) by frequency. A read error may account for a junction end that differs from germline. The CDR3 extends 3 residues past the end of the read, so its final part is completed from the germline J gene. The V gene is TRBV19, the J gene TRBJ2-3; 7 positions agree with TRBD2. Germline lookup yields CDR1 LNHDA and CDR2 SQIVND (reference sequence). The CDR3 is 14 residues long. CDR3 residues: CATSSGGGSDTQYF. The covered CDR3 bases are TGTGCCACTAGTAGTGGGGGGGGGTCGGATACG.

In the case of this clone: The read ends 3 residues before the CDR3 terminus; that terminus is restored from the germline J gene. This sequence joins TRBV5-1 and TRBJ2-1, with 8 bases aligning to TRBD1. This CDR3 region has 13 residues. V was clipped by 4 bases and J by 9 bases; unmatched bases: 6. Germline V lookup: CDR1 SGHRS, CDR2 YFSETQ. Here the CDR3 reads CASSTQGASEQFF. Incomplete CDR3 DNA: TGCGCCAGCAGCACGCAGGGGGCTAGTGAG.

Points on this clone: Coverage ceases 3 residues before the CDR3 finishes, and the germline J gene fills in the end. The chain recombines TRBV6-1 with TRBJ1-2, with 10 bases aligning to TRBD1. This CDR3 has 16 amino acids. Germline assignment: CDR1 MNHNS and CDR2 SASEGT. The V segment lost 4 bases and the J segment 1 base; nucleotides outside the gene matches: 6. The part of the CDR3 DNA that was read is TGTGCCAGCAGTGGAAGGACAGGGGGTGTTAACTATGGC. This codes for CASSGRTGGVNYG. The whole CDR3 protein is CASSGRTGGVNYGYTF.

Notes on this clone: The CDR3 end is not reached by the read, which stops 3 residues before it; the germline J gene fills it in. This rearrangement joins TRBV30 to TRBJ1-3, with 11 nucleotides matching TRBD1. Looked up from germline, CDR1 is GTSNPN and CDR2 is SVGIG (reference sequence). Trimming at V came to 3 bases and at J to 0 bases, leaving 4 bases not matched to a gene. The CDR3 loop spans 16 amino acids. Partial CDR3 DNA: TGTGCCTGGAGCGCCGGGACAGGGGGCTCTGGAAACACC. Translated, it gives CAWSAGTGGSGNT. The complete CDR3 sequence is CAWSAGTGGSGNTIYF.

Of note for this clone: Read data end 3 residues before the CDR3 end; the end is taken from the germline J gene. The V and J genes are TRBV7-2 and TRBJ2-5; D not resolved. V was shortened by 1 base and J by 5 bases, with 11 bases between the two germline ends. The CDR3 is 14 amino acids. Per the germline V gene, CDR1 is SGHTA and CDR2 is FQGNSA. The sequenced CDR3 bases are TGTGCCAGCAGCTTAGACGGCAGGTTGGAGACC. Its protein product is CASSLDGRLET. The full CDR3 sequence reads CASSLDGRLETQYF.

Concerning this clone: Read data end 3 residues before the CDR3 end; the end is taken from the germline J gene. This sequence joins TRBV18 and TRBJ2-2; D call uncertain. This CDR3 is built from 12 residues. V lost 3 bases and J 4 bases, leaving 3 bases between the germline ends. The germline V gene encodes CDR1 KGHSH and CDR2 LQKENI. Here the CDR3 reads CASSPLTGELFF. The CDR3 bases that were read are TGTGCCAGCTCACCCCTCACCGGGGAG.